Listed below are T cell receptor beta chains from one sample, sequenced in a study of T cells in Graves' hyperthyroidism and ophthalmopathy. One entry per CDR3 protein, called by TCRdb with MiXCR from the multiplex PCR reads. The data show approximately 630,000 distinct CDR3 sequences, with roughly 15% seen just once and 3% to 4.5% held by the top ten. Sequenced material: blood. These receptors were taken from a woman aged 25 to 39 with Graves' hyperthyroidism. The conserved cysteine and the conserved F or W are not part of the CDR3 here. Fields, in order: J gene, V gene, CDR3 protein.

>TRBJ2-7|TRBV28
ASSFSPTSAIYSYEQY
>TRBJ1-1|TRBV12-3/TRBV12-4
ASSSPGNTEAF
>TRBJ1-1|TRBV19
ASSIQPRLNTEAF
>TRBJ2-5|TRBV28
ASSSFDRIQETQY
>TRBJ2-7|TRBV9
ASSVGLSLVRYEQY
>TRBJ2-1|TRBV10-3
AISGSRTKGGDEQF
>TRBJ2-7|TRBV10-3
AISDSGLAGEQY
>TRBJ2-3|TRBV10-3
AISDYGIDTQY
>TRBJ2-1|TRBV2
ASSEIGMGNEQF
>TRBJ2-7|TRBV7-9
ASSSTSTPAYEQY
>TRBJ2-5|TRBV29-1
SVEEFEKQETQY
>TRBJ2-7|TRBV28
ASSFLPSYEQY